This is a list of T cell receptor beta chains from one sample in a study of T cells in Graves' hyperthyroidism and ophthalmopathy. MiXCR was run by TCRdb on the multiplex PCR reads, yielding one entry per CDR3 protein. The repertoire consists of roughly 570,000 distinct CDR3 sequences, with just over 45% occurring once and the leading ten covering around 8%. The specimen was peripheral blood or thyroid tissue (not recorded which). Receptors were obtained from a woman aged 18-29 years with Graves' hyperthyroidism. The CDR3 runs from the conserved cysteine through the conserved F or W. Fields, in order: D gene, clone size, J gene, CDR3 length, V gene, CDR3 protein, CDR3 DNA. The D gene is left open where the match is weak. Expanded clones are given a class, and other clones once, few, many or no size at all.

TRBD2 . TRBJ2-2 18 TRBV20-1 CSARSLPGLAGNTGELFF TGCAGTGCTAGGTCGCTTCCTGGACTAGCGGGGAACACCGGGGAGCTGTTTTTT
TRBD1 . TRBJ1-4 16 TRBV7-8 CASSWQGQPHNEKLFF TGTGCCAGCAGCTGGCAGGGACAGCCCCACAATGAAAAACTGTTTTTT
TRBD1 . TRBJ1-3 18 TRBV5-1 CASSRPLAGDSSGNTIYF TGCGCCAGCAGCCGACCACTAGCGGGGGACAGCTCTGGAAACACCATATATTTT
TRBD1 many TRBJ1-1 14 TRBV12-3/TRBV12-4 CASSRDRARTEAFF TGTGCCAGCAGTCGGGACAGGGCAAGGACTGAAGCTTTCTTT
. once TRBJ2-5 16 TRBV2 CASSSRTRRILETQYF TGTGCCAGCAGTTCTAGGACCAGGCGTATTTTAGAGACCCAGTACTTC
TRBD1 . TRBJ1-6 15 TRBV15 CATSSARGQGSPLHF TGTGCCACCAGCAGCGCGAGGGGGCAGGGTTCACCCCTCCACTTT
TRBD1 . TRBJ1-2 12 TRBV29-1 CSSDRTGGGYTF TGCAGCAGTGACCGGACAGGGGGTGGCTACACCTTC
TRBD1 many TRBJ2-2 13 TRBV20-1 CSATQGATGELFF TGCAGTGCTACACAGGGGGCCACCGGGGAGCTGTTTTTT
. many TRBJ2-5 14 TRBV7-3 CASSLGRNQETQYF TGTGCCAGCAGCTTGGGGCGGAACCAAGAGACCCAGTACTTC
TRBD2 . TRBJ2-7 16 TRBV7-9 CASSLIVSGRSNEQYF TGTGCCAGCAGCTTAATTGTTAGCGGGAGGTCCAACGAGCAGTACTTC
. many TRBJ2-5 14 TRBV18 CASSLFQGHETQYF TGTGCCAGCTCACTTTTCCAGGGGCACGAGACCCAGTACTTC
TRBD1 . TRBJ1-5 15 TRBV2 CARGGQGYSNQPQHF TGTGCGCGCGGCGGACAGGGATATAGCAATCAGCCCCAGCATTTT
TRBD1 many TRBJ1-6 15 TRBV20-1 CSARGLQGDNSPLHF TGCAGTGCTAGAGGGCTACAGGGGGATAATTCACCCCTCCACTTT
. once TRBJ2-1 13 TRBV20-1 CSARGTLQGEQFF TGCAGTGCTAGGGGGACCTTACAGGGTGAGCAGTTCTTC
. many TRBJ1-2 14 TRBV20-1 CSASSSSSNYGYTF TGCAGTGCTAGCAGCTCTTCTAGTAACTATGGCTACACCTTC
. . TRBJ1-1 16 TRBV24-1 CATSDSRRVSYNEQFF TGTGCCACCAGTGATTCCAGGCGGGTCTCCTACAATGAGCAGTTCTTT
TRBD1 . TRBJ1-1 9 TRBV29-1 CSVRQGTLF TGCAGCGTCCGACAGGGGACACTCTTT
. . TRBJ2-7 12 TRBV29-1 CSLGVGVYEQYF TGCAGCTTAGGTGTGGGAGTCTACGAGCAGTACTTC
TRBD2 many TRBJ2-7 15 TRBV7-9 CASSLAASGSSEQYF TGTGCCAGCAGCTTAGCAGCTAGCGGGAGTTCCGAGCAGTACTTC
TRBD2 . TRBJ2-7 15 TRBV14 CASSQVSSGSYEQYF TGTGCCAGCAGCCAAGTATCTAGCGGGAGTTATGAGCAGTACTTC
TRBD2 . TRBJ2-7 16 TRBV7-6 CASALGTSGRDYEQYF TGTGCCAGCGCCCTGGGGACTAGCGGGAGGGACTACGAGCAGTACTTC
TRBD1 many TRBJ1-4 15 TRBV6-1 CASTPPGQGGEKLFF TGTGCCAGCACTCCCCCGGGACAGGGAGGCGAAAAACTGTTTTTT
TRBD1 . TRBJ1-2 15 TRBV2 CASTLDRGANYGYTF TGTGCCAGCACCCTGGACAGGGGAGCCAACTATGGCTACACCTTC
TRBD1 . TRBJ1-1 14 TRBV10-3 CAWTRGPLSREAFF TGTGCCTGGACCAGGGGGCCTCTCTCCAGAGAAGCTTTCTTT
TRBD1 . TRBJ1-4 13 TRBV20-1 CSAGGQGAEKLFF TGCAGTGCTGGGGGACAGGGGGCGGAAAAACTGTTTTTT
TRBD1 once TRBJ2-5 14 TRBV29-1 CSARTGGRRETQYF TGCAGCGCCCGGACAGGGGGGAGACGGGAGACCCAGTACTTC
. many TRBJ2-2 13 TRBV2 CASSRLGAGELFF TGTGCCAGCAGTCGACTAGGGGCCGGGGAGCTGTTTTTT
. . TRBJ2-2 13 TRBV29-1 CSVEDAEQGELFF TGCAGCGTTGAAGATGCGGAACAGGGGGAGCTGTTTTTT
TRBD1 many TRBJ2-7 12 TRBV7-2 CASPDRTYEQYF TGTGCCAGCCCGGACAGGACCTACGAGCAGTACTTC
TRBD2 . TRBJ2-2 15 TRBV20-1 CSAPEGTSLTGELFF TGCAGTGCCCCCGAGGGGACTAGTCTCACCGGGGAGCTGTTTTTT
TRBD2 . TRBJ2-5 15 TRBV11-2 CASSLVAGAQETQYF TGTGCCAGCAGCTTAGTAGCGGGAGCTCAAGAGACCCAGTACTTC
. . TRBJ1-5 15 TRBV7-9 CASSLGIGVEEPQHF TGTGCCAGCAGCTTAGGTATTGGGGTGGAGGAACCCCAGCATTTT
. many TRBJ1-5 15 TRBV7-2 CASSSYGGPKQPQHF TGTGCCAGCAGCTCCTACGGCGGACCAAAACAGCCCCAGCATTTT
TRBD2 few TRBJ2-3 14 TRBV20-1 CSAALAGGKDTQYF TGCAGTGCCGCACTAGCGGGAGGAAAAGATACGCAGTATTTT
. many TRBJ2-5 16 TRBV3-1 CASSRGAGYDGETQYF TGTGCCAGCAGCCGTGGTGCCGGCTATGATGGGGAGACCCAGTACTTC
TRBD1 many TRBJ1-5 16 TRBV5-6 CASSSRGQGSNQPQHF TGTGCCAGCAGCTCAAGGGGGCAGGGAAGTAATCAGCCCCAGCATTTT
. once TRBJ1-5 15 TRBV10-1 CASAVRQDGNQPQHF TGCGCCAGCGCTGTCAGACAAGATGGCAATCAGCCCCAGCATTTT
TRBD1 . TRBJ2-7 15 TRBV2 CASSETGGGMNEQYF TGTGCCAGCAGCGAGACAGGGGGCGGAATGAACGAGCAGTACTTC
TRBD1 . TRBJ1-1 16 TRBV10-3 CAISRGTANRGGEAFF TGTGCCATCAGTAGAGGGACAGCCAATCGAGGCGGCGAAGCTTTCTTT
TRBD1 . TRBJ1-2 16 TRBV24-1 CATRPGTGGENYGYTF TGTGCCACCAGACCCGGGACAGGGGGAGAAAACTATGGCTACACCTTC
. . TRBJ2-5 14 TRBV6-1 CASSQYGSYETQYF TGTGCCAGCAGCCAATACGGGTCCTACGAGACCCAGTACTTC
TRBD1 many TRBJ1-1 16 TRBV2 CASRQPDRELGTEAFF TGTGCCAGCAGACAACCCGACAGGGAGTTGGGCACTGAAGCTTTCTTT
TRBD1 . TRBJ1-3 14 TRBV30 CAWSHGDSGNTIYF TGTGCCTGGAGCCATGGGGACAGTGGAAACACCATATATTTT
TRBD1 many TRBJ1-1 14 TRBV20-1 CSAEHRGLGTEAFF TGCAGTGCAGAACACAGGGGGCTGGGGACTGAAGCTTTCTTT
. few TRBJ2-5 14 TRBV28 CASSAAGLQETQYF TGTGCCAGCAGCGCCGCGGGGTTACAAGAGACCCAGTACTTC
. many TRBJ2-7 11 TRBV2 CASRGGFEQYF TGTGCCAGCAGGGGTGGGTTCGAGCAGTACTTC
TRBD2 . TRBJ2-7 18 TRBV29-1 CSVEGTTDLAGETYEQYF TGCAGCGTTGAGGGAACGACAGATTTAGCGGGCGAAACCTACGAGCAGTACTTC
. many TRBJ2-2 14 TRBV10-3 CAISETSSTGELFF TGTGCCATCAGTGAGACGAGCTCCACCGGGGAGCTGTTTTTT
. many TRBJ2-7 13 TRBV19 CASSHPGFYEQYF TGTGCCAGTAGTCACCCGGGGTTTTACGAGCAGTACTTC
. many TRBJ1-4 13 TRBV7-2 CASSPDRGEKLFF TGTGCCAGCAGCCCGGACCGAGGAGAAAAACTGTTTTTT
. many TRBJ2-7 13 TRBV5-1 CASRGLFSYEQYF TGCGCCAGCAGAGGACTCTTCTCCTACGAGCAGTACTTC
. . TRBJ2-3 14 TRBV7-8 CASSFPGGTDTQYF TGTGCCAGCAGCTTTCCCGGAGGCACAGATACGCAGTATTTT
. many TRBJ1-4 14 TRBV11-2 CASSSDMLGEKLFF TGTGCCAGCAGCTCCGACATGCTGGGGGAAAAACTGTTTTTT
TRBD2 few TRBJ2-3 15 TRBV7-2 CASSLGGRATDTQYF TGTGCCAGCAGCTTAGGCGGGAGGGCCACAGATACGCAGTATTTT
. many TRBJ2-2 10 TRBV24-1 CATSDGELFF TGTGCCACCAGTGACGGGGAGCTGTTTTTT